This TCR beta chain comes out of a study of cytomegalovirus exposure and HLA in healthy donors listed by TCRdb under 2017. Regarding the complete study: According to an earlier analysis of around 600 of the donors, about 170 million T cells yielded 95 million to 140 million unique TCR beta sequences and about 300 Gb of sequence data. A separate validation cohort of 100 to 150 different subjects was used in addition to the approximately 700-subject first cohort. The study aimed to test whether cataloging public T cell receptors could reveal signatures of past pathogen exposure. An earlier analysis of approximately 630 of the donors applied high-throughput TCR beta sequencing to assess whether each TCR beta V gene segment acted as functional or pseudogenic. The number of donors typed differed by locus, with roughly 620-640 for A, B, C, DRB1 and DQB1, around 520 for DQA1, under 610 for DPA1, and around 450 for DPB1. Every discovery cohort repertoire had been produced on one sequencing platform. In a later genetic analysis, genome-wide SNP genotypes for about 65% of the 666 donors were used, and that subset was treated as a discovery cohort. HLA typing included class I and class II loci at four-digit resolution. Among some 410 genotyped donors of the cohort, an average of around 220,000 unique TCR beta nucleotide sequences was sequenced per donor, of which 15% to 20% were non-productive. The genetic ancestry cluster associated with self-reported Caucasian donors included about 81% of the 398 genotyped donors. In the later analysis, no new phenotypic data were used to find candidate immune exposures; instead, reliance was placed on TCR beta sequences and their occurrence across donors. Using immunosequencing, the study profiled T cell repertoires from fewer than 850 subjects and related those repertoires to cytomegalovirus serostatus. Because of strong linkage in the cohort, five DR-DQ haplotypes were treated as single units for association and clustering. A later analysis re-examined previously published TCR beta repertoires from about 670 donors and added high-resolution HLA genotyping to investigate patterns of TCR occurrence. An early release covering 550 to 700 HLA-typed donors comprised about 290 gigabases of sequencing data and approximately 80 million unique TCR sequences. Donor age, sex, ethnicity and CMV serostatus were collected together with the repertoire data. The study combined high-throughput TCR immunosequencing, statistical association of individual TCRs with disease status, and machine learning to predict cytomegalovirus infection status. General study outcomes and caveats: Immune exposure information for the cohort was limited to CMV serostatus. In vitro tests confirmed that a few of the cytomegalovirus-associated TCR beta chains recognize cytomegalovirus antigens. In both the original and validation cohorts, the classifier was reported to diagnose cytomegalovirus status with high specificity and sensitivity. The 87-base-pair reads could not distinguish some IMGT-functional V segments, including TRBV6-2 and TRBV6-3, so those segments were excluded. Across donors, most TCR sequences were observed very rarely, whereas some public TCRs were present in many individuals. Roughly uniform sequencing depth across donors was assumed in presence/absence analyses, although this assumption may not hold. Assigning TCR associations to individual alleles was difficult when HLA alleles, especially DR and DQ, strongly co-occurred. According to a later genetic analysis, donors in an Asian-associated ancestry cluster had fewer N-insertions in productive TCRs than the approximately 690-donor mean. According to the authors, the approach could potentially be generalized to other disease states and immunological phenotypes. The cohort was sequenced for TCR beta chains only, and without alpha or paired-chain data the features that could be detected were limited. A group of highly shared sequence variants was considered likely to be a technical artifact of the sequencing pipeline. HLA typing was unavailable for some donors at each locus, so association tests used only the typed subset. In a later analysis, TCR association rates were found to vary across HLA loci, with the most associated TCRs seen for DRB1 alleles and the fewest for HLA-C alleles. In the study, some 160 TCR beta chains were listed as associated with cytomegalovirus. V-gene and J-gene trimming of TCR beta chains was associated with a missense DCLRE1C variant in a later genetic analysis, and the association was replicated in an independent cohort. A further reported finding was that TCR beta sequences accurately predicted the HLA-A and HLA-B alleles for most subjects in the first cohort. A later analysis found that HLA-associated TCR beta chains were more clonally expanded and had lower generation probabilities than equally common non-associated chains. The earlier analysis of about 600 of the donors excluded some 15 rarely observed V segments, including chromosome 9 orphons, because counts were too low. A later analysis found that most CMV-associated TCR beta chains appeared HLA-restricted, with HLA associations seemingly driven largely by CMV exposure. In an earlier analysis of approximately 590 of the donors, most TCR beta V segments appeared in productive rearrangements about 87% or about 30% of the time, broadly matching IMGT annotations. Specific HLA alleles were associated with about 17,000 TCR beta sequences at a false discovery rate of 0.05 in a later analysis. Correlated functional status among segregating V segments might be attributable to linkage disequilibrium, but an unknown experimental factor could not be ruled out. In a later analysis, several top co-occurrence clusters were reported to appear linked to parvovirus B19, influenza, CMV and Epstein-Barr virus.

CDR1 and CDR2 are read off the germline V gene as MNHEY and SVGAGI. V lost 0 bases and J lost 5 bases, and the count of bases not matched to a germline gene is 0. The CDR3 contains 13 residues, cysteine and valine counted. Only the CDR3 DNA is retained, 39 bases long and in frame from the first base. In total, more than 500 healthy bone marrow donors made up the cohort. Cohort members were all nominally healthy when sampled, although unrecorded immune exposures were likely present. The donor was CMV seropositive and was included in the group of 270 or so seropositive cohort members. A peripheral blood sample was collected from each donor, and TCR beta sequencing was performed on peripheral blood mononuclear cells. The Qiagen DNeasy Blood Extraction Kit was used to extract genomic DNA from the blood cell samples. The protocol used for the library was the immunoSEQ multiplex PCR assay. For the multiplex PCR, a mixture combining 60 forward primers for TCR Vbeta segments and 13 reverse primers for TCR Jbeta segments was used. A multiplex PCR assay on genomic DNA amplified the CDR3 region of rearranged TCR beta genes. Amplified TCR beta libraries were sequenced as 87-base-pair reads on the Illumina HiSeq System. The authors' analysis ran thus. Across the 666 repertoires, a later analysis counted tens of millions of unique TCR beta chains, roughly 11 million of which were shared by at least two donors. Raw reads were error-corrected and collapsed into unique sequences by a nearest-neighbor algorithm in which closely related sequences were merged to remove PCR and sequencing errors. CDR3 sequences were aligned to IMGT reference sequences to assign V, D and J gene segments. Each retained sequence needed at least a six-nucleotide match to both a V gene segment and a J gene segment. A rearrangement was called productive if the CDR3 had no stop codons and remained in frame with V and J, and every other rearrangement was called non-productive. CDR3 was defined by IMGT convention, running from the second conserved V-encoded cysteine to the conserved J-encoded phenylalanine. The earlier analysis of fewer than 700 of the donors excluded sequences that lacked an unambiguous match to a single V gene segment. An earlier analysis of a few hundred of the donors classified V segments as functional when productive rearrangements were above 56.7% and as segregating when the standard deviation between donors was above 5%. To diagnose cytomegalovirus status from the catalog of TCR beta chain sequences, a statistical classification framework was built. A later analysis assigned V and J genes by comparing TCR nucleotide sequences with IMGT/GENE-DB human TR gene sequences. A later analysis assigned CDR3 sequences and most-parsimonious VDJ recombination scenarios with the TCRdist pipeline. In a later analysis, each TCR beta chain was defined by its CDR3 amino acid sequence together with its V-gene family, and reads without a unique V-gene family were excluded. To address suspected cross-contamination and a sequencing artifact, a later analysis removed several hundred highly shared, low-generation-probability nucleotide sequences. A later analysis calculated a clonal expansion index for each public chain from normalized within-repertoire ranks of inferred template counts. In a later analysis, generation probabilities were computed with a VDJ recombination model fitted to out-of-frame rearrangements, and the resulting probabilities were checked against IGoR. A later analysis scored TCR-TCR, TCR-HLA and TCR-CMV co-occurrence with hypergeometric tests, applying a repertoire-size bias correction to TCR pairs. To estimate false discovery rates, a later analysis permuted the HLA or CMV assignments 20 times. In a later analysis, co-occurring TCRs were grouped using DBSCAN, with TCRdist sequence similarity added in when clustering inside HLA-allele-positive subsets. Co-occurrence clustering excluded repertoires with fewer than 30,000 or more than 120,000 public chains, plus five with anomalous nucleotide sharing. TCRdb took this table from immuneACCESS and kept in-frame rearrangements with V and J called. Such tables lack part of the clones; where checked against another copy, unresolved V genes explain under half of the gap, and the rest is unexplained. V and J calls and clone size follow that table, whereas D and trimming were derived from the DNA. In all, the sample holds 150,000 to 200,000 clones, and 10% to 15% of those were seen once. The ten most abundant clones make up approximately 7.8% of the sample.

Details on this clone: Its antigen is not yet known. Base qualities are missing; no much larger clone stands one base away.

This TCR was sampled from a man aged 45-60 years in good health and CMV-seropositive. This chain is built from TRBV6-5 and TRBJ2-7, with 8 bases in between that match TRBD2. Sequencing input: PBMCs. The CDR3 reads CASSYSRGDEQYV. The DNA is as follows: TGTGCCAGCAGTTACTCGCGGGGGGACGAGCAGTACGTC.